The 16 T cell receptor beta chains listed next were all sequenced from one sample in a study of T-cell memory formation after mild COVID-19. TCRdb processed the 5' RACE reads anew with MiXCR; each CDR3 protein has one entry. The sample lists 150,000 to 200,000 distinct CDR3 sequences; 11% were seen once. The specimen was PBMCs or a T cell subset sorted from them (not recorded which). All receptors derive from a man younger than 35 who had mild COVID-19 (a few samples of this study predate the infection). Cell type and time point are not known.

CDR3 DNA: TGCGCCAGCAGCTTGCCTACTACAGATACGCAGTATTTT. It codes for CASSLPTTDTQYF. The V call is TRBV5-1, the J call TRBJ2-3; D is ambiguous. Germline CDR1 and CDR2: SGHRS and YFSETQ. The germline V and J ends were trimmed by 1 base and 3 bases, with 6 bases remaining between them. This CDR3 spans 13 amino acids.

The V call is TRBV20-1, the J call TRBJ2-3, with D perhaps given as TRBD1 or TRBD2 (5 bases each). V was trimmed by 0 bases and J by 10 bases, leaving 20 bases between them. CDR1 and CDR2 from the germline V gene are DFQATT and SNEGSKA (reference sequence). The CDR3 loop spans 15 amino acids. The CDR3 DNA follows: TGCAGTGCTAGAGATAGACGGTGGGACCTGGCTCCGCAGTATTTT. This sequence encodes CSARDRRWDLAPQYF.

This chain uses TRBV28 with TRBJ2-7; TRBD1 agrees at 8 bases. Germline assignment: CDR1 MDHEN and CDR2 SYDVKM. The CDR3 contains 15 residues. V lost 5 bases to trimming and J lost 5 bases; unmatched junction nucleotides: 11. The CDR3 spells CASSGGQGEFDEQYF. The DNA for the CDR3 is TGTGCCAGCAGTGGAGGACAGGGAGAGTTTGACGAGCAGTACTTC.

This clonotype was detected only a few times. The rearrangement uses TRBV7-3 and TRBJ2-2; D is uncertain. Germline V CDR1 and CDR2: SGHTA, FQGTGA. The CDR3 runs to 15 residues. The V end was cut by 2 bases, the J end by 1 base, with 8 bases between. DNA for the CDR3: TGTGCCAGCAGCTTAGAAGCCCTGAACACCGGGGAGCTGTTTTTT. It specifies CASSLEALNTGELFF.

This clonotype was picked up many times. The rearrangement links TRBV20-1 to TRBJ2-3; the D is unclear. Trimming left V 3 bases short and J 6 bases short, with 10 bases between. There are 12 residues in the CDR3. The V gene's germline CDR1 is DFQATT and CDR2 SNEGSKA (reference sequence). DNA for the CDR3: TGCAGTGCTAGCTTACCCCCGGATACGCAGTATTTT. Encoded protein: CSASLPPDTQYF.

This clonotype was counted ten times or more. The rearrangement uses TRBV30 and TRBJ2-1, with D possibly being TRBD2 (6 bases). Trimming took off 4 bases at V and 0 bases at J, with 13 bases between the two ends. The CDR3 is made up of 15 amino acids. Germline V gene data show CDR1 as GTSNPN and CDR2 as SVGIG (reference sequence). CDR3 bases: TGTGCCTGGATTAGCGGTGTAAGCTCCTACAATGAGCAGTTCTTC. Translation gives CAWISGVSSYNEQFF.

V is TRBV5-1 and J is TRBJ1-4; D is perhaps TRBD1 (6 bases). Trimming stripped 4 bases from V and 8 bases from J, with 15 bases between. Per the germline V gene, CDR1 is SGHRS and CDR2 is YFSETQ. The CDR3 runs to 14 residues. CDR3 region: CASSSGGTSEKLFF. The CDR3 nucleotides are TGCGCCAGCAGCAGCGGGGGGACAAGCGAAAAACTGTTTTTT.

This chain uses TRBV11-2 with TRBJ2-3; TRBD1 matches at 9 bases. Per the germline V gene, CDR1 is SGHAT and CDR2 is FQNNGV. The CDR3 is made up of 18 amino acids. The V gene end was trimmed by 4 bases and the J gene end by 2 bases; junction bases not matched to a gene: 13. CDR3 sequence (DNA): TGTGCCAGCAGCTCCCAGAGACAGGGGGAGATCCCCACAGATACGCAGTATTTT. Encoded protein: CASSSQRQGEIPTDTQYF.

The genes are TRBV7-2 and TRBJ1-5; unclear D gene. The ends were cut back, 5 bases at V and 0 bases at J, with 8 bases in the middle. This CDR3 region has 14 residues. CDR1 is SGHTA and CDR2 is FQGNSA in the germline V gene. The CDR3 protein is CASSPMNSNQPQHF. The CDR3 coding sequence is TGTGCCAGCAGCCCTATGAATAGCAATCAGCCCCAGCATTTT.

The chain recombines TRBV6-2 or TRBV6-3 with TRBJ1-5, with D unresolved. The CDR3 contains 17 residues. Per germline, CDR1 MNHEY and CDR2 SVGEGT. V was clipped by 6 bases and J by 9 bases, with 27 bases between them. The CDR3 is CASRTGDADRFIWPQHF. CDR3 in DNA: TGTGCCAGCAGGACCGGGGATGCGGATCGCTTCATATGGCCCCAGCATTTT.

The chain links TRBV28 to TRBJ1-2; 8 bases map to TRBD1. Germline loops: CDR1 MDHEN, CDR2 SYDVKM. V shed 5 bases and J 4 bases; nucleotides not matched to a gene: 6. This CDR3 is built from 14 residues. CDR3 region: CASSPSDRGYGYTF. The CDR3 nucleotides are TGTGCCAGCAGTCCATCCGACAGGGGCTATGGCTACACCTTC.

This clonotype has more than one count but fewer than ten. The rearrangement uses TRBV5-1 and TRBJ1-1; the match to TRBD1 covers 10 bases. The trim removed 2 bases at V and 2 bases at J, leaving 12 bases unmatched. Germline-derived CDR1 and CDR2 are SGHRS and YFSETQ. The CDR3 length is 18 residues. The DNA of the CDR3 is TGCGCCAGCAGCTTCTACCCTAGACAGGGGGCACCCAACACTGAAGCTTTCTTT. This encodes CASSFYPRQGAPNTEAFF.

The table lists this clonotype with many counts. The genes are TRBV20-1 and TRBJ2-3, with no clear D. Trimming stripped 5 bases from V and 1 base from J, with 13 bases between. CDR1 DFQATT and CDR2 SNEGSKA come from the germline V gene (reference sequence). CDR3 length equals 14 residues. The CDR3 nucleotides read TGCAGTGCTCCACCGGGTGTGGGCACAGATACGCAGTATTTT. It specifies CSAPPGVGTDTQYF.

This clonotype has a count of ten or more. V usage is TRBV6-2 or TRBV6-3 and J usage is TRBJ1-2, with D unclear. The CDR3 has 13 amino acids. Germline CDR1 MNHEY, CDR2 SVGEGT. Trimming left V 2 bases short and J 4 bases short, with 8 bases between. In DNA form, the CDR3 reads TGTGCCAGCAGTTACACCGGACCCTATGGCTACACCTTC. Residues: CASSYTGPYGYTF.

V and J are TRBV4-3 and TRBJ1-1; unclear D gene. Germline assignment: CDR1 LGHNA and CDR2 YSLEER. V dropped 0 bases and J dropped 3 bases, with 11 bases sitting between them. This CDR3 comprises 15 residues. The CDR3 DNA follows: TGCGCCAGCAGCCAAGATACGGCAGCGGACACTGAAGCTTTCTTT. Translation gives CASSQDTAADTEAFF.

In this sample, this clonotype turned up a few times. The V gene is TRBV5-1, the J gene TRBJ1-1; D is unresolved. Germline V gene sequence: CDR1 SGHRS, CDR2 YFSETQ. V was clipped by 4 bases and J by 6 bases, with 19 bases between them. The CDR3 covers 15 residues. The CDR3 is CASSTLRAPGAEAFF. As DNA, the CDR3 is TGCGCCAGCAGCACCCTCCGGGCCCCCGGGGCTGAAGCTTTCTTT.